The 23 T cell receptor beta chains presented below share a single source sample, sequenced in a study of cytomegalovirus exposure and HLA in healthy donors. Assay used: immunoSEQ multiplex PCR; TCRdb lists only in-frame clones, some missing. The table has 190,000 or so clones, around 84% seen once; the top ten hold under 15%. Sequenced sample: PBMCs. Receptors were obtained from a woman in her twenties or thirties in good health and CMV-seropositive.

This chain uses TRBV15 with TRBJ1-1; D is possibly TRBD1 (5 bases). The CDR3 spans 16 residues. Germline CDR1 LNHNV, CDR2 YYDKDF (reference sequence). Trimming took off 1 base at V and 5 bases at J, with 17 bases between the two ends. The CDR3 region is CATSRGQMLVGTEAFF. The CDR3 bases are TGTGCCACCAGCAGAGGACAGATGCTAGTTGGGACTGAAGCTTTCTTT.

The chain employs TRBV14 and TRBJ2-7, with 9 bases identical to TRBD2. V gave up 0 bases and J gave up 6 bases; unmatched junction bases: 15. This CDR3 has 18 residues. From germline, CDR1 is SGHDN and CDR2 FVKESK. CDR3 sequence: CASSQDTPLLAGRVEQYF. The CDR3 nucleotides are TGTGCCAGCAGCCAAGATACCCCTCTGCTAGCGGGAAGGGTCGAGCAGTACTTC.

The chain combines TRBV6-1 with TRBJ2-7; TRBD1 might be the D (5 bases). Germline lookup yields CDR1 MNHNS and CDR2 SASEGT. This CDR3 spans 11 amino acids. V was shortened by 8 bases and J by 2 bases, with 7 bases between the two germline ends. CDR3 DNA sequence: TGTGCCAGCGACAGAACCTACGAGCAGTACTTC. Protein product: CASDRTYEQYF.

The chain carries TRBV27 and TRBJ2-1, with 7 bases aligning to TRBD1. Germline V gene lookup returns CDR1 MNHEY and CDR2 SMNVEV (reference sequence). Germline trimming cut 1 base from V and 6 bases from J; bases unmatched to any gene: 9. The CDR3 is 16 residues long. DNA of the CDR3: TGTGCCAGCAGTTTATACAAGGGGGCGACGCGCAATGAGCAGTTCTTC. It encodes CASSLYKGATRNEQFF.

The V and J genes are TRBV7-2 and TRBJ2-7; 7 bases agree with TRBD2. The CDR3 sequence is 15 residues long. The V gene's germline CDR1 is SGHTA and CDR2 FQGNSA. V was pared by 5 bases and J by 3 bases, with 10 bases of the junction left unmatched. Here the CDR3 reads CASSKPTGRHYEQYF. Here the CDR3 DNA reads TGTGCCAGCAGCAAACCCACCGGGAGGCACTACGAGCAGTACTTC.

CDR3 in amino acids: CAISEQGLEQFF. The DNA for the CDR3 is TGTGCCATCAGTGAGCAGGGACTTGAGCAGTTCTTC. The chain employs TRBV10-3 and TRBJ2-1; maybe TRBD2 (6 bases). Germline CDR1 and CDR2: ENHRY and SYGVKD. This CDR3 is 12 amino acids long. The V end lost 2 bases, the J end lost 9 bases, and 8 bases lay between the germline ends.

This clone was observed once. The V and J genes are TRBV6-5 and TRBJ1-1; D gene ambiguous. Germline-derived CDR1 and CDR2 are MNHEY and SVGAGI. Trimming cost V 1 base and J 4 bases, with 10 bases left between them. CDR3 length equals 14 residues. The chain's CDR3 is CASSYLAGFTEAFF. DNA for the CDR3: TGTGCCAGCAGTTACTTAGCGGGGTTCACTGAAGCTTTCTTT.

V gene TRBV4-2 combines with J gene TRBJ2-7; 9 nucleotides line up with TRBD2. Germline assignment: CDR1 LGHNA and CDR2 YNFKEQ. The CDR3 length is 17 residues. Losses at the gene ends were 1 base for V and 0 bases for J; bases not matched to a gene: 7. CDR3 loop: CASSQGKLAGSSYEQYF. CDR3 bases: TGTGCCAGCAGCCAAGGAAAGCTAGCGGGGAGCTCCTACGAGCAGTACTTC.

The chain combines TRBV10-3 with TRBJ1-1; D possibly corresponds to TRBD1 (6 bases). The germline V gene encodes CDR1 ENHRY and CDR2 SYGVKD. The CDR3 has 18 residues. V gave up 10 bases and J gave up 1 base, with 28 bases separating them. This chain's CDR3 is CATYRDYGIGGENTEAFF. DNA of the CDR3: TGTGCCACGTACAGGGATTACGGTATAGGTGGGGAGAACACTGAAGCTTTCTTT.

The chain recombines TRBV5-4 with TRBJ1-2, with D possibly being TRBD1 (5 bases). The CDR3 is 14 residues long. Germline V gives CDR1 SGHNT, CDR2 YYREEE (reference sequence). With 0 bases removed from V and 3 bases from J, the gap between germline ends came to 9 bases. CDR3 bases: TGTGCCAGCAGCTTGGGGATCAGGGACTATGGCTACACCTTC. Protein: CASSLGIRDYGYTF.

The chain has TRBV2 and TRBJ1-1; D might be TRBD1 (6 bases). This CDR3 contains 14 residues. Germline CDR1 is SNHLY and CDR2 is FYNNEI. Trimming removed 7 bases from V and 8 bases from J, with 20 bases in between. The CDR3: CASNPSAGTPEAFF. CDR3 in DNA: TGTGCCAGCAACCCATCAGCCGGGACACCCGAAGCTTTCTTT.

The CDR3 is CASSSSAREGAAEAFF. The CDR3 nucleotides are TGCGCCAGCAGCTCCTCAGCGAGGGAGGGTGCCGCTGAAGCTTTCTTT. This rearrangement joins TRBV5-1 to TRBJ1-1; no firm D call. V was shortened by 3 bases and J by 6 bases, with 21 bases between the two germline ends. Germline loops: CDR1 SGHRS, CDR2 YFSETQ. The CDR3 runs 16 residues. The full variable domain, its missing parts supplied by reference TRBV5-1 and TRBJ1-1, is KAGVTQTPRYLIKTRGQQVTLSCSPISGHRSVSWYQQTPGQGLQFLFEYFSETQRNKGNFPGRFSGRQFSNSRSEMNVSTLELGDSALYLCASSSSAREGAAEAFFGQGTRLTVV.

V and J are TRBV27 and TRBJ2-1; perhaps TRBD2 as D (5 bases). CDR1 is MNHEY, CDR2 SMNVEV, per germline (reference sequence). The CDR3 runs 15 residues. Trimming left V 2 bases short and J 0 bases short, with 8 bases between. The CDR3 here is CASSLKSGSYNEQFF. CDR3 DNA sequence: TGTGCCAGCAGTTTAAAGAGCGGCTCCTACAATGAGCAGTTCTTC.

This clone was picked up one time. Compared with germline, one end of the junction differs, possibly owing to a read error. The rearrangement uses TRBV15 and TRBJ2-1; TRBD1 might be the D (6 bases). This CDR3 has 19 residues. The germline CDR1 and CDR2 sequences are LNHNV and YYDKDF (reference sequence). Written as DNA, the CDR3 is TGTGCCACCAGCAGAGATCTTAAGGGGGTCGGGCAGGGTTACAATGGGCAGTTCTTC. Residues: CATSRDLKGVGQGYNGQFF.

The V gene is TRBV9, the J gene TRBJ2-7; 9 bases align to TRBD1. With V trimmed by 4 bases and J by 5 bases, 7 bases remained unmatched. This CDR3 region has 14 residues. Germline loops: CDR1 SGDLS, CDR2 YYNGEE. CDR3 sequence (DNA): TGTGCCAGCAGCCGGGACAGGGTGTTCCACGAGCAGTACTTC. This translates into CASSRDRVFHEQYF. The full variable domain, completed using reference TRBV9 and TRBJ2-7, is DSGVTQTPKHLITATGQRVTLRCSPRSGDLSVYWYQQSLDQGLQFLIQYYNGEERAKGNILERFSAQQFPDLHSELNLSSLELGDSALYFCASSRDRVFHEQYFGPGTRLTVT.

In DNA, the CDR3 is TGTGCCAGCAAGAAGGGGACAGTGGGTTTGAACACTGAAGCTTTCTTT. It specifies CASKKGTVGLNTEAFF. The V gene is TRBV27, the J gene TRBJ1-1, with 7 bases matching TRBD1. Germline lookup yields CDR1 MNHEY and CDR2 SMNVEV (reference sequence). V trimming: 7 bases; J trimming: 0 bases; junction bases outside the gene matches: 11. The CDR3 loop spans 16 amino acids.

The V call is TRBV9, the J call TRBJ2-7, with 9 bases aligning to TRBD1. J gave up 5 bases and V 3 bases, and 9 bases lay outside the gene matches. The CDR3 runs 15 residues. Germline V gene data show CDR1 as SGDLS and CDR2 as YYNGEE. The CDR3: CASSGADRGFHEQYF. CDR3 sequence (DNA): TGTGCCAGCAGCGGAGCGGACAGGGGTTTCCACGAGCAGTACTTC.

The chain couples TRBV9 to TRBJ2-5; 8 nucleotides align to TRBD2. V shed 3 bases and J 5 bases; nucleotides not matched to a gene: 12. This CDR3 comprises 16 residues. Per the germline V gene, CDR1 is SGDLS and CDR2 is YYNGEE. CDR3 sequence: CASSGTSGALLETQYF. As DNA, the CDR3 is TGTGCCAGCAGCGGTACTAGCGGAGCCTTATTGGAGACCCAGTACTTC.

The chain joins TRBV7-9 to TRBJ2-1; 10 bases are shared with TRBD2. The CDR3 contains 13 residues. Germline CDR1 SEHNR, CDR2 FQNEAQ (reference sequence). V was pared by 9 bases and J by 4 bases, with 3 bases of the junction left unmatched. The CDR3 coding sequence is TGTGCCAGTCTAGCGGGAGCGTACAATGAGCAGTTCTTC. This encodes CASLAGAYNEQFF. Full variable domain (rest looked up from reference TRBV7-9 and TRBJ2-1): DTGVSQNPRHKITKRGQNVTFRCDPISEHNRLYWYRQTLGQGPEFLTYFQNEAQLEKSRLLSDRFSAERPKGSFSTLEIQRTEQGDSAMYLCASLAGAYNEQFFGPGTRLTVL.

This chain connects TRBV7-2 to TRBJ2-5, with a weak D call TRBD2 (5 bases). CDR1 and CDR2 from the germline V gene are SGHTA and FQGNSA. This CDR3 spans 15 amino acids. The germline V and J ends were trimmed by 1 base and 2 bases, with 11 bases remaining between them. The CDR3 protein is CASSLGPGSQETQYF. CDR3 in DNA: TGTGCCAGCAGCTTAGGCCCGGGGTCTCAAGAGACCCAGTACTTC.

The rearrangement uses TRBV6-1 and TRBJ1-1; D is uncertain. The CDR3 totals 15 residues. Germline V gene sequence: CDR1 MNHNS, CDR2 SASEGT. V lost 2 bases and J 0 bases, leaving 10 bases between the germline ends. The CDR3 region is CASSESALLNTEAFF. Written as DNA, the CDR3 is TGTGCCAGCAGTGAATCCGCGCTGCTGAACACTGAAGCTTTCTTT.

CDR3 in DNA: TGTGCCAGCAGTTTCCTACTAGGATTGGAGACCCAGTACTTC. Protein sequence: CASSFLLGLETQYF. This chain joins TRBV28 and TRBJ2-5, with a tentative D call TRBD2 (5 bases). Germline CDR1 MDHEN, CDR2 SYDVKM. This CDR3 contains 14 residues. V lost 3 bases and J 5 bases, leaving 13 bases between the germline ends.

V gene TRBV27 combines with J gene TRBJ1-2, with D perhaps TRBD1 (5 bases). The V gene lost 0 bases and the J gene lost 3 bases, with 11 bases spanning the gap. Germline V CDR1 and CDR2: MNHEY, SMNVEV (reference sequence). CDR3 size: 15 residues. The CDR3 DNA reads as TGTGCCAGCAGTTTATCGAGCAGGGCGTACTATGGCTACACCTTC. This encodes CASSLSSRAYYGYTF.